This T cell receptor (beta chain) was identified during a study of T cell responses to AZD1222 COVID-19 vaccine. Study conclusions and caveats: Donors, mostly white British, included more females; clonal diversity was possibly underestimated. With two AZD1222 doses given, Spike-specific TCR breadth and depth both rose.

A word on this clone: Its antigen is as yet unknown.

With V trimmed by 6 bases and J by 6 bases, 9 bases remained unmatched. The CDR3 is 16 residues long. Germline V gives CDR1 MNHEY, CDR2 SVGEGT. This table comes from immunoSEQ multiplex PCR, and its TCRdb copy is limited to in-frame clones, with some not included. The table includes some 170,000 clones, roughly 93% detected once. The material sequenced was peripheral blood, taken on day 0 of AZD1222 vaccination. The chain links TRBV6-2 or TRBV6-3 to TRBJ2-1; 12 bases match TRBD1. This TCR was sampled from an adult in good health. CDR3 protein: CASSPRPGQGANEQFF. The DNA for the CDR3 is TGTGCCAGCAGCCCCAGGCCGGGACAGGGGGCCAATGAGCAGTTCTTC.